One and the same sample provided the 18 T cell receptor beta chains below, sequenced in a study of response to subunit inactivated influenza vaccine. TCRdb ran MiXCR on the RT-PCR reads and lists one entry per CDR3 protein. The table includes approximately 500,000 distinct CDR3 sequences, 20% to 25% detected once. The sample also formed part of further work on T cells expressing NK-cell markers. That work adds: Template switching by 5'RACE with UMIs generated the TCR beta cDNA.

The source was CD4+ T cells sorted from PBMCs, collected about 11 days after vaccination. The receptors derive from a man aged 50-59 years who received an inactivated influenza vaccine.

The V gene is TRBV10-3, the J gene TRBJ2-7; 13 positions match TRBD2. This CDR3 spans 14 amino acids. V dropped 5 bases and J dropped 4; count of bases not matched to a gene: 2. Germline V gene sequence: CDR1 ENHRY, CDR2 SYGVKD. The CDR3 nucleotides read TGTGCCATCAGTCCGGGACTAGCGGGATACGAGCAGTACTTC. Residues: CAISPGLAGYEQYF.

This clonotype was seen more than once but under ten times. The V gene is TRBV12-3 or TRBV12-4, the J gene TRBJ2-7; 8 nucleotides match TRBD1. This CDR3 has 15 amino acids. J was trimmed by 3 bases and V by 6 bases; bases with no gene match: 10. This chain's CDR3 is CASSVGQGIIYEQYF. The CDR3 DNA is TGTGCCAGCAGCGTAGGACAGGGTATAATCTACGAGCAGTACTTC.

The V call is TRBV10-3, the J call TRBJ2-7; 10 bases line up with TRBD2. The CDR3 sequence is 16 residues long. With V trimmed by 4 bases and J by 4 bases, 10 bases remained unmatched. From germline, CDR1 is ENHRY and CDR2 SYGVKD. CDR3 nucleotide sequence: TGTGCCATCAGTGGGTCCCCCGGGACTAGCGCATACGAGCAGTACTTC. Translation: CAISGSPGTSAYEQYF.

This chain links TRBV12-3 or TRBV12-4 with TRBJ1-5; possibly TRBD1 for D (6 bases). The CDR3 runs to 13 residues. V lost 5 bases and J 7 bases, leaving 12 bases between the germline ends. DNA of the CDR3: TGTGCCAGCAGTCCGGAGGGGGGACAGCCCCAGCATTTT. Translation: CASSPEGGQPQHF.

This clonotype has a handful of counts. The rearrangement uses TRBV29-1 and TRBJ2-1; D is ambiguous. Germline values: CDR1 SQVTM, CDR2 ANQGSEA. CDR3 size: 11 residues. V was clipped by 7 bases and J by 7 bases, with 11 bases between them. The CDR3 sequence: CSARSANEQFF. CDR3 nucleotides: TGCAGCGCTCGTTCCGCTAATGAGCAGTTCTTC.

This clonotype has just a few counts. The chain is built from TRBV20-1 and TRBJ1-5; D remains ambiguous. Germline-derived CDR1 and CDR2 are DFQATT and SNEGSKA (reference sequence). Between the trimmed V and J ends, which lost 3 bases and 7 bases, there was a span of 16 bases. The CDR3 sequence is 14 residues long. CDR3 protein: CSASSGSVRQPQHF. In DNA, the CDR3 is TGCAGTGCTAGCTCCGGGAGCGTTAGGCAGCCCCAGCATTTT.

This clonotype was picked up many times. The CDR3, as DNA: TGCGCCAGCAGCTTAACCGGGACAGGGGGGAACACTGAAGCTTTCTTT. Encoded protein: CASSLTGTGGNTEAFF. The chain couples TRBV5-1 to TRBJ1-1; 11 bases match TRBD1. The V segment lost 2 bases and the J segment 1 base; nucleotides outside the gene matches: 4. The CDR3 has 16 amino acids. Germline V gene sequence: CDR1 SGHRS, CDR2 YFSETQ.

A few counts support this clonotype. The chain couples TRBV27 to TRBJ2-5; 10 positions match TRBD1. The CDR3 length is 15 residues. The germline gives CDR1 MNHEY, CDR2 SMNVEV (reference sequence). Trimming took 5 bases from V and 5 from J; bases not matched to a gene: 8. Here the CDR3 DNA reads TGTGCCAGCAGTCCCCCCGACAGGGGGCCGGAGACCCAGTACTTC. Translation gives CASSPPDRGPETQYF.

The rearrangement uses TRBV7-6 and TRBJ2-1; 7 nucleotides line up with TRBD2. CDR1 SGHVS and CDR2 FNYEAQ come from the germline V gene. After removal of 7 bases from V and 9 bases from J, the junction contained 12 bases not matched to a gene. There are 14 residues in the CDR3. This CDR3 reads CASTSAMGGTEQFF. The CDR3 DNA follows: TGTGCCAGCACCTCGGCCATGGGAGGGACTGAGCAGTTCTTC.

This clonotype was observed a few times. V usage is TRBV5-1 and J usage is TRBJ1-1; D remains ambiguous. CDR3 length equals 16 residues. Germline V gene lookup returns CDR1 SGHRS and CDR2 YFSETQ. Trimming removed 0 bases from V and 2 bases from J, with 14 bases in between. CDR3 nucleotides: TGCGCCAGCAGCTTGGAACCTGGCCGCCTCAACACTGAAGCTTTCTTT. Translating gives CASSLEPGRLNTEAFF.

This clonotype was detected only a few times. The chain joins TRBV15 to TRBJ1-2, with TRBD1 matching 9 bases. Germline values: CDR1 LNHNV, CDR2 YYDKDF (reference sequence). Germline trimming cut 5 bases from V and 8 bases from J; bases unmatched to any gene: 9. The CDR3 is 14 residues long. The DNA for the CDR3 is TGTGCCACCAGCCGCGAAGGACAGGGGTCCGGCTACACCTTC. Its protein is CATSREGQGSGYTF.

In this sample, this clonotype turned up a few times. The chain links TRBV20-1 to TRBJ2-7, with D tentatively TRBD1 (6 bases). The germline V and J ends were trimmed by 2 bases and 0 bases, with 11 bases remaining between them. Germline loops: CDR1 DFQATT, CDR2 SNEGSKA (reference sequence). The CDR3 runs to 14 residues. The chain's CDR3 is CSARQGTSSYEQYF. DNA for the CDR3: TGCAGTGCTAGACAAGGGACATCCTCCTACGAGCAGTACTTC.

This clonotype was recorded a few times. The chain combines TRBV12-3 or TRBV12-4 with TRBJ1-2; tentatively, D is TRBD1 (5 bases). CDR3 length: 16 amino acids. The V end was cut by 1 base, the J end by 7 bases, with 19 bases between. CDR3: CASSLGLRAFQAGYTF. The CDR3 coding sequence is TGTGCCAGCAGTTTAGGCCTCAGGGCCTTCCAAGCTGGCTACACCTTC.

J is TRBJ1-2 and V is TRBV24-1; no firm D call. CDR3 length equals 13 residues. Germline CDR1 KGHDR, CDR2 SFDVKD. Trimming cost V 7 bases and J 3 bases, with 11 bases left between them. DNA for the CDR3: TGTGCCACCAGCGAAGTGGGGTACTATGGCTACACCTTC. Translated, it gives CATSEVGYYGYTF.

This chain joins TRBV5-1 and TRBJ2-1; 10 bases map to TRBD2. J gave up 9 bases and V 4 bases, and 7 bases lay outside the gene matches. Germline CDR1 reads SGHRS; CDR2 reads YFSETQ. The CDR3 has 14 amino acids. CDR3 residues: CASSEAGGVSEQFF. As DNA, the CDR3 is TGCGCCAGCAGCGAAGCGGGGGGGGTTAGTGAGCAGTTCTTC.

V and J are TRBV6-1 and TRBJ2-1; D call uncertain. CDR1 and CDR2 (germline): MNHNS, SASEGT. This CDR3 region has 14 residues. V lost 6 bases, J lost 1 base, and 10 bases lay in between. This CDR3 reads CASSDDGSYNEQFF. For the CDR3, the DNA is TGTGCCAGCAGCGACGATGGGTCCTACAATGAGCAGTTCTTC.

The rearrangement links TRBV20-1 to TRBJ2-5, with D possibly matching TRBD2 (5 bases). V dropped 3 bases and J dropped 6 bases, with 11 bases sitting between them. This CDR3 is 12 amino acids long. CDR1 DFQATT and CDR2 SNEGSKA come from the germline V gene (reference sequence). CDR3 sequence reads: CSARWASKTQYF. Here the CDR3 DNA reads TGCAGTGCTAGGTGGGCTAGCAAGACCCAGTACTTC.

This clonotype was recorded many times. The rearrangement links TRBV5-1 to TRBJ2-2; weak D call: TRBD2 (5 bases). This CDR3 contains 15 residues. Trimming removed 1 base at V and 0 bases at J, with 7 bases between. Germline V gene lookup returns CDR1 SGHRS and CDR2 YFSETQ. CDR3 residues: CASSLSGTNTGELFF. In DNA, the CDR3 is TGCGCCAGCAGCTTGTCGGGGACGAACACCGGGGAGCTGTTTTTT.